Presented here are 18 T cell receptor beta chains from one specimen sequenced in a study of a mutant IDH1 vaccine in newly diagnosed glioma. Their antigens remain unidentified. Measured with immunoSEQ multiplex PCR; TCRdb has only the in-frame clones, and not every one. The repertoire holds tens of thousands of clones, roughly 80% seen once, with 5.3% in the top ten. Time point defined: week 23, last vaccination. Every vaccination contained 300 ug of the mutant IDH1 20-mer peptide and was paired with topical imiquimod. Sequences were derived from PBMCs, sampled from a glioma patient whose treatment included an IDH1 peptide vaccine. These receptors all stem from a man in his fifties with glioma.

Concerning this clone itself: At one boundary the junction diverges from the germline segment, which might be a read error. The chain carries TRBV6-5 and TRBJ1-5; the D is unclear. CDR1 is MNHEY and CDR2 is SVGAGI in the germline V gene. The CDR3 extends over 13 amino acids. CDR3 amino acids: CATSRSYNQPQHF. The CDR3 region has the DNA TGTGCCACCAGTCGGAGTTACAATCAGCCCCAGCATTTT.

The rearrangement uses TRBV2 and TRBJ2-5, with D perhaps matching TRBD1 (5 bases). The CDR3 consists of 14 residues. V was cut by 1 base and J by 1 base, with 7 bases left in between. Germline CDR1 is SNHLY and CDR2 is FYNNEI. The CDR3 DNA reads TGTGCCAGCAGTGAAGACAGGACCCAAGAGACCCAGTACTTC. This sequence encodes CASSEDRTQETQYF.

The chain links TRBV19 to TRBJ2-3; 8 nucleotides agree with TRBD2. The CDR3 extends over 16 amino acids. Germline CDR1 and CDR2: LNHDA and SQIVND (reference sequence). Trimming cost V 6 bases and J 2 bases; bases outside gene matches: 10. The CDR3 loop is CASRGVASGSTDTQYF. DNA for the CDR3: TGTGCCAGTAGGGGGGTGGCTAGCGGGTCCACAGATACGCAGTATTTT.

A few counts support this clone. The chain has TRBV6-1 and TRBJ1-1; D uncertain. The CDR3 spans 13 residues. The V end lost 4 bases, the J end lost 6 bases, and 12 bases lay between the germline ends. Germline CDR1 is MNHNS and CDR2 is SASEGT. Written as DNA, the CDR3 is TGTGCCAGCAGTGTTGGGCCAAGAGCTGAAGCTTTCTTT. It translates to CASSVGPRAEAFF.

This clone was detected only once. CDR3 loop: CAISGTEGGGYTF. Here the CDR3 DNA reads TGTGCCATCAGTGGGACAGAAGGGGGTGGCTACACCTTC. The genes are TRBV10-3 and TRBJ1-2; maybe TRBD1 (6 bases). This CDR3 comprises 13 residues. The germline V and J ends were trimmed by 4 bases and 7 bases, with 13 bases remaining between them. Germline loops: CDR1 ENHRY, CDR2 SYGVKD.

V and J are TRBV11-2 and TRBJ2-7; D gene ambiguous. With 0 bases removed from V and 3 bases from J, the gap between germline ends came to 6 bases. Germline CDR1 and CDR2: SGHAT and FQNNGV. This CDR3 comprises 13 residues. CDR3 sequence: CASSLEILYEQYF. CDR3 DNA: TGTGCCAGCAGCTTAGAAATCCTCTACGAGCAGTACTTC.

The chain uses TRBV2 and TRBJ2-1; D is perhaps TRBD2 (5 bases). V was shortened by 11 bases and J by 5 bases, with 10 bases between the two germline ends. Germline loops: CDR1 SNHLY, CDR2 FYNNEI. The CDR3 consists of 11 residues. The CDR3 region has the DNA TGTGCCGGGAGCTATCACAATGAGCAGTTCTTC. Amino acids: CAGSYHNEQFF.

A single count supports this clone. The J gene is TRBJ1-3, the V gene TRBV14; perhaps TRBD1 as D (5 bases). Looked up from germline, CDR1 is SGHDN and CDR2 is FVKESK. The CDR3 is 14 residues long. The V end lost 2 bases, the J end lost 3 bases, and 8 bases lay between the germline ends. CDR3 sequence: CASSQWGGGNTIYF. In DNA, the CDR3 is TGTGCCAGCAGCCAATGGGGCGGTGGAAACACCATATATTTT. Full variable domain (missing parts from reference TRBV14 and TRBJ1-3): EAGVTQFPSHSVIEKGQTVTLRCDPISGHDNLYWYRRVMGKEIKFLLHFVKESKQDESGMPNNRFLAERTGGTYSTLKVQPAELEDSGVYFCASSQWGGGNTIYFGEGSWLTVV.

This chain uses TRBV9 with TRBJ1-1, with D hard to call. Germline V gives CDR1 SGDLS, CDR2 YYNGEE. V gave up 0 bases and J gave up 7 bases, with 13 bases separating them. This CDR3 has 14 amino acids. The CDR3 region has the DNA TGTGCCAGCAGCGTAGCGGAGGGCATTGGTGAAGCTTTCTTT. Translating gives CASSVAEGIGEAFF.

This chain connects TRBV6-9 to TRBJ2-6; D might be TRBD2 (5 bases). Trimming removed 5 bases from V and 2 bases from J, with 16 bases in between. This CDR3 is 17 amino acids long. Germline V gene lookup returns CDR1 MNHGY and CDR2 SVAAGI. The chain's CDR3 is CASSPGRRMAGANVLTF. The CDR3 DNA sequence: TGTGCCAGCAGTCCCGGACGGAGGATGGCTGGGGCCAACGTCCTGACTTTC.

The chain joins TRBV7-2 to TRBJ1-1, with D possibly matching TRBD1 (5 bases). There are 14 residues in the CDR3. The germline V gene has CDR1 SGHTA and CDR2 FQGNSA. Trimming left V 3 bases short and J 1 base short, with 9 bases between. CDR3 in amino acids: CASSLNGGNTEAFF. The CDR3 bases are TGTGCCAGCAGCTTGAATGGGGGGAACACTGAAGCTTTCTTT.

This chain joins TRBV9 and TRBJ2-2; TRBD1 might be the D (5 bases). Germline V gene sequence: CDR1 SGDLS, CDR2 YYNGEE. The CDR3 totals 16 residues. V was trimmed by 1 base and J by 1 base, leaving 11 bases between them. The CDR3 nucleotides read TGTGCCAGCAGCGTAAGGGGTCAGTTGAACACCGGGGAGCTGTTTTTT. This translates into CASSVRGQLNTGELFF.

The rearrangement joins TRBV6-6 to TRBJ1-5; weak D call: TRBD1 (5 bases). CDR3 size: 14 residues. The V gene lost 6 bases and the J gene lost 6 bases, with 15 bases spanning the gap. Germline loops: CDR1 MNHNY, CDR2 SVGAGI (reference sequence). Here the CDR3 reads CASSPSGRIQPQHF. Here the CDR3 DNA reads TGTGCCAGCAGCCCATCAGGGAGGATTCAGCCCCAGCATTTT.

This clone has just a few counts. CDR3 loop: CASSTSSSYEQYF. CDR3 in DNA: TGTGCCAGCAGCACCTCGAGCTCCTACGAGCAGTACTTC. The chain combines TRBV5-4 with TRBJ2-7, with no clear D. Germline V gives CDR1 SGHNT, CDR2 YYREEE (reference sequence). This CDR3 contains 13 residues. The germline V and J ends were trimmed by 4 bases and 0 bases, with 8 bases remaining between them.

This clone was seen more than once but under ten times. The gene calls are TRBV19 and TRBJ1-1; tentative D call: TRBD1 (5 bases). This CDR3 comprises 12 residues. CDR1 is LNHDA and CDR2 is SQIVND in the germline V gene (reference sequence). V lost 5 bases and J lost 6, with 10 bases in between. The CDR3 reads CASSPGEAEAFF. CDR3 nucleotide sequence: TGTGCCAGTAGTCCGGGGGAAGCTGAAGCTTTCTTT.

This clone was seen only once. The chain carries TRBV18 and TRBJ2-1, with D uncertain. In germline, CDR1 is KGHSH, CDR2 LQKENI. Trimming removed 2 bases from V and 3 bases from J, with 8 bases in between. CDR3 length equals 14 residues. This chain's CDR3 is CASSPGRSYNEQFF. The CDR3 nucleotides read TGTGCCAGCTCACCAGGAAGAAGCTACAATGAGCAGTTCTTC.

V and J are TRBV7-2 and TRBJ2-1, with 9 positions matching TRBD2. Germline V lookup: CDR1 SGHTA, CDR2 FQGNSA. The CDR3 totals 16 residues. After removal of 0 bases from V and 2 bases from J, the junction contained 2 bases not matched to a gene. CDR3 sequence (DNA): TGTGCCAGCAGCTTAGCCTCTAGCGGGGCCTACAATGAGCAGTTCTTC. It yields the protein CASSLASSGAYNEQFF.

This clone was seen a single time. This chain connects TRBV25-1 to TRBJ1-2; D perhaps matches TRBD1 (6 bases). Trimming shortened V by 8 bases and J by 5 bases, and 12 bases separated the two germline ends. The CDR3 has 12 residues. CDR1 is MGHDK, CDR2 SYGVNS, per germline. This CDR3 is CASGWDTYGYTF. CDR3 DNA sequence: TGTGCCAGCGGTTGGGACACTTATGGCTACACCTTC.